Included here is one T cell receptor (beta chain) sequence, with context. This record comes from a study of blood T cell repertoires in COVID-19. Source study methods: Reference gene primer amplification in the assay estimated nucleated cell counts. Sequencing used immunoSEQ multiplex PCR; TCRdb keeps in-frame clones, though not all of them. The V and J calls and the clone size are those of that table, but D and trimming were determined from the DNA. The repertoire consists of under 300,000 clones, with roughly nine tenths occurring once and the leading ten covering around 5.9%. The TCR originated in a man aged 60 to 69 with acute or convalescent COVID-19. Specimen: peripheral blood.

For the CDR3, the DNA is TGTGCCAGCAGTTCGCCACTCAATACGCAGTATTTT. Its protein product is CASSSPLNTQYF. This sequence joins TRBV6-5 and TRBJ2-3; D is uncertain. The CDR3 runs 12 residues. Germline CDR1 reads MNHEY; CDR2 reads SVGAGI. The ends were cut back, 4 bases at V and 7 bases at J, with 9 bases in the middle.